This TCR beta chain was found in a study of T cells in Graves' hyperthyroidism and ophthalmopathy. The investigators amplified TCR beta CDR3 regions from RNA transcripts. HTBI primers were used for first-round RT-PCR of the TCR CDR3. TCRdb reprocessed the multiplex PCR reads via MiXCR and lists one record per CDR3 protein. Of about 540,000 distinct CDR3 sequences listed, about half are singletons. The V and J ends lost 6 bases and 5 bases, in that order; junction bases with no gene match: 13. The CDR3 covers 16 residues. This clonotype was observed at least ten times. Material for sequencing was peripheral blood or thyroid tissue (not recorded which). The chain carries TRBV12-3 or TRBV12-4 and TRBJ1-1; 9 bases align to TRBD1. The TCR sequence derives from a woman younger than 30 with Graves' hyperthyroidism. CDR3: CASSNPRDREETEAFF. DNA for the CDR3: TGTGCCAGCAGCAACCCTAGGGACAGGGAGGAGACTGAAGCTTTCTTT.